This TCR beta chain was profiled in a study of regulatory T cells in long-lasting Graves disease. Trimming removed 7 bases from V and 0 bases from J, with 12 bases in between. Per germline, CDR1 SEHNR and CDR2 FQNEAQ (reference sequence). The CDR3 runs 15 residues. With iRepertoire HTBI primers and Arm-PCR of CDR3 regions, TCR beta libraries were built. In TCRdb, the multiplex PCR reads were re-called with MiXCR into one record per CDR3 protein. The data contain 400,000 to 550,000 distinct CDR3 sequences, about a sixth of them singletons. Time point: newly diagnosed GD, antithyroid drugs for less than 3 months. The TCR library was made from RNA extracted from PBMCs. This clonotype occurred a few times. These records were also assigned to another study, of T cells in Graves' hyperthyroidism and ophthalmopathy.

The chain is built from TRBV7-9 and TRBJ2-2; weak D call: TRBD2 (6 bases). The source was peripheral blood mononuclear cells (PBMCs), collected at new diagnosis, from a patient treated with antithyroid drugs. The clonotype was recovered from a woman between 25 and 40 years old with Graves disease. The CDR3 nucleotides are TGTGCCAGCATCCTGGGAGGAACGAACACCGGGGAGCTGTTTTTT. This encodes CASILGGTNTGELFF.